This T cell receptor (beta chain) was found in a study of blood T cell repertoires in COVID-19. Study details: COVID-19 samples, acute and convalescent, were from the United States, Italy and Spain. Sample material is recorded as cDNA or gDNA derived from T cells, B-cell-depleted T cells, or PBMCs.

Cohorts were based on clinical histories the participants reported. Germline trimming cut 4 bases from V and 5 bases from J; bases unmatched to any gene: 2. The CDR3 is 13 amino acids. The germline V gene has CDR1 MGHRA and CDR2 YSYEKL. In the source study's methods: Estimation of nucleated cell counts relied on the amplification of reference gene primers. Some clones are missing from TCRdb's copy, which holds only in-frame ones; the method was immunoSEQ multiplex PCR. The D gene and trimming were derived from the DNA, and the V and J assignments and clone size from that table. The sample consists of roughly 220,000 clones, approximately 90% of them appearing once.

The sequenced sample was PBMCs or T cells enriched from blood (not recorded which). The chain joins TRBV4-1 to TRBJ2-3, with 8 bases lining up with TRBD1. This sequence was found in a woman aged 25 to 39 who had recovered from COVID-19. The DNA for the CDR3 is TGCGCCAGCAGCCCCGACAGGGGAGATACGCAGTATTTT. Its protein product is CASSPDRGDTQYF.